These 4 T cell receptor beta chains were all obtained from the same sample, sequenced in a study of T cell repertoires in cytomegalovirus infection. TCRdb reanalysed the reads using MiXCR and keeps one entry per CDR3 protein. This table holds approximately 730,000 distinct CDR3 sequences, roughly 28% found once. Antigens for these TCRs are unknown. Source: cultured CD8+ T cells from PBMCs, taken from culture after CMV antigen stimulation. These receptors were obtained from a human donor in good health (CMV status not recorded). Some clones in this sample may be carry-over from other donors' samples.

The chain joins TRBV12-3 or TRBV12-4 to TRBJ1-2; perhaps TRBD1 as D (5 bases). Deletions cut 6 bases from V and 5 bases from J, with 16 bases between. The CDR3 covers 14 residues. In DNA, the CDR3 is TGTGCCAGCAGGGCCGAGGGGCGCAGATATGGCTACACCTTC. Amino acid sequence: CASRAEGRRYGYTF.

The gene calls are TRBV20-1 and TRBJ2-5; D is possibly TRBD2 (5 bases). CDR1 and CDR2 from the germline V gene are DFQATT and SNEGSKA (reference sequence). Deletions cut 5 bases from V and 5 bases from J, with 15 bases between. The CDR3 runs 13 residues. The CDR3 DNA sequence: TGCAGTGCTGCCGGGCCAAGGGAGGAGACCCAGTACTTC. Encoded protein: CSAAGPREETQYF.

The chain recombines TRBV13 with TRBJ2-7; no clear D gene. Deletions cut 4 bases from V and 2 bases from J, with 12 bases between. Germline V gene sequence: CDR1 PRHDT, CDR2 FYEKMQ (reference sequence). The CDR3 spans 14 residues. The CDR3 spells CASSSWSQAYEQYV. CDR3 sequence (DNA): TGTGCCAGCAGCTCATGGTCTCAAGCCTACGAGCAGTACGTC.

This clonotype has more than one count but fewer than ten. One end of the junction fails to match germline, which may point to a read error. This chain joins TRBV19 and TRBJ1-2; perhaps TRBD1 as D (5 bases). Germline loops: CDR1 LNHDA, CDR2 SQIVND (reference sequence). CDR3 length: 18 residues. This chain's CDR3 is CASNIKRGNQRHNYGYTF. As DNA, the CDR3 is TGTGCCAGTAATATAAAGAGGGGCAATCAACGGCATAACTATGGCTACACCTTC.